These 2 T cell receptor beta chains were sequenced from one sample in a study of shared clonotypes between healthy human individuals. Repertoires were generated with immunoSEQ multiplex PCR, while TCRdb's copy carries only in-frame clones and drops some. The table shows under 1,100,000 clones, with around 78% occurring only once. Specimen: memory CD4+ T cells from PBMCs. As to subset: CD45RA-negative fraction. The receptors were gathered from a man between 18 and 29 years old in good health. Some clones in this sample may be carry-over from other donors' samples.

This clone was observed a single time. J is TRBJ2-1 and V is TRBV2, with TRBD2 matching 13 bases. The length of the CDR3 is 14 residues. From germline, CDR1 is SNHLY and CDR2 FYNNEI. Unmatched junction bases numbered 1, after V lost 4 bases and J lost 7 bases. Written as DNA, the CDR3 is TGTGCCAGCAGTGGGACTAGCGGGAGAAATGAGCAGTTCTTC. Its translation: CASSGTSGRNEQFF.

As concerns this clone: Other DNA variants within this sample encode the same CDR3. This chain connects TRBV11-2 to TRBJ2-7; 8 bases line up with TRBD2. Germline CDR1 SGHAT, CDR2 FQNNGV. J lost 3 bases, V lost 1 base, and 2 bases had no gene match. The CDR3 is 14 residues long. The CDR3 region is CASSLAGTSYEQYF. CDR3 nucleotide sequence: TGTGCCAGCAGCTTAGCCGGGACTAGCTACGAGCAGTACTTC.